The source of this T cell receptor (beta chain) is a study of lymphopenia after photon versus proton radiotherapy. Libraries were prepared by immunoSEQ multiplex PCR; TCRdb keeps only in-frame clonotypes and omits some of them. The data contain around 160,000 clones, 70% to 90% of them singletons. In regard to this clone: The antigen is not known.

General study findings and limits: Proton therapy kept repertoires fairly stable, unlike photons, which gained effector/memory cells. Better survival with proton therapy was suggested as possible, not demonstrated. After the lymphocyte nadir, photon-treated repertoires showed oligoclonal expansion, especially of CD8+ Temra cells.

Germline CDR1 and CDR2: MGHRA and YSYEKL. The CDR3 runs to 14 residues. Trimming left V 0 bases short and J 4 bases short, with 6 bases between. The sample in question was peripheral blood, obtained from a patient treated with photon-based radiotherapy. The source of this sequence is a man aged 45-65 years with gastric cancer. The J gene is TRBJ2-2, the V gene TRBV4-1; tentatively, D is TRBD2 (5 bases). CDR3 protein: CASSQDRGTGELFF. In DNA form, the CDR3 reads TGCGCCAGCAGCCAAGACCGGGGCACCGGGGAGCTGTTTTTT.